Each of the 28 T cell receptor beta chains below was sequenced from the same sample in a study of T cells after yellow fever vaccination. TCRdb passed the 5' RACE reads through MiXCR, listing each CDR3 protein once. This sample has just under 600,000 distinct CDR3 sequences, with approximately 13% found just once. This material consisted of PBMCs, taken on the day of the yellow fever booster vaccination. The source of these receptors is a man aged 30-40 years who received the YFV17D yellow fever vaccine.

This clonotype was counted only a few times. The chain couples TRBV7-2 to TRBJ1-1; 7 bases map to TRBD1. CDR3 length equals 15 residues. Germline-derived CDR1 and CDR2 are SGHTA and FQGNSA. V trimming: 5 bases; J trimming: 3 bases; junction bases outside the gene matches: 9. CDR3 DNA: TGTGCCAGCAGCCAAGCAGGGGGGAGGTACACTGAAGCTTTCTTT. Its protein is CASSQAGGRYTEAFF. Together with reference TRBV7-2 and TRBJ1-1, the CDR3 gives the full variable domain: GAGVSQSPSNKVTEKGKDVELRCDPISGHTALYWYRQSLGQGLEFLIYFQGNSAPDKSGLPSDRFSAERTGGSVSTLTIQRTQQEDSAVYLCASSQAGGRYTEAFFGQGTRLTVV.

This clonotype has more than one count but fewer than ten. V usage is TRBV6-2 or TRBV6-3 and J usage is TRBJ2-3; no clear D gene. V was cut by 6 bases and J by 5 bases, with 9 bases left in between. The germline V gene has CDR1 MNHEY and CDR2 SVGEGT. CDR3 length: 12 amino acids. DNA for the CDR3: TGTGCCAGCAGCCAGACCGTAGATACGCAGTATTTT. Protein sequence: CASSQTVDTQYF.

This clonotype turned up a few times. V is TRBV24-1 and J is TRBJ2-1; 10 bases map to TRBD1. This CDR3 region has 16 residues. V dropped 3 bases and J dropped 7; count of bases not matched to a gene: 8. Germline assignment: CDR1 KGHDR and CDR2 SFDVKD. The CDR3 spells CATSDALGTGENEQFF. Here the CDR3 DNA reads TGTGCCACCAGTGATGCGCTCGGGACAGGGGAAAATGAGCAGTTCTTC.

This CDR3 reads CASSLGLAYSYEQYF. The CDR3, as DNA: TGCGCCAGCAGCTTGGGACTAGCTTACTCCTACGAGCAGTACTTC. The J gene is TRBJ2-7, the V gene TRBV5-1, with 7 bases aligning to TRBD2. J lost 0 bases, V lost 0 bases, and 3 bases had no gene match. This CDR3 contains 15 residues. The germline V gene has CDR1 SGHRS and CDR2 YFSETQ.

This rearrangement joins TRBV12-3 or TRBV12-4 to TRBJ2-7; 8 bases map to TRBD2. V shed 6 bases and J 4 bases; nucleotides not matched to a gene: 11. The CDR3 extends over 15 amino acids. The CDR3 sequence: CASSKITSGAYEQYF. In nucleotides, the CDR3 is TGTGCCAGCAGCAAAATTACTAGCGGAGCTTACGAGCAGTACTTC.

The V gene is TRBV6-5, the J gene TRBJ2-7; D uncertain. The CDR3 spans 8 residues. Germline CDR1 is MNHEY and CDR2 is SVGAGI. V was clipped by 7 bases and J by 9 bases, with 4 bases between them. The CDR3 coding sequence is TGTGCCAGCACTCGGCAGTACTTC. It specifies CASTRQYF.

The chain employs TRBV10-1 and TRBJ1-1; TRBD1 matches at 7 bases. This CDR3 has 14 residues. Germline CDR1 and CDR2: WNHNN and SYGVQD (reference sequence). V lost 5 bases, J lost 4 bases, and 7 bases stayed unmatched. Here the CDR3 reads CASSIDRVFTEAFF. CDR3 bases: TGCGCCAGCAGTATCGACAGGGTTTTCACTGAAGCTTTCTTT.

This clonotype appeared many times. The chain couples TRBV29-1 to TRBJ2-7, with 8 bases aligning to TRBD1. CDR1 is SQVTM, CDR2 ANQGSEA, per germline. The V gene end was trimmed by 7 bases and the J gene end by 4 bases; junction bases not matched to a gene: 3. This CDR3 has 11 residues. DNA for the CDR3: TGCAGCGGGGGACAGGAATACGAGCAGTACTTC. This codes for CSGGQEYEQYF.

The chain links TRBV4-3 to TRBJ2-1, with D possibly TRBD2 on 6 matching bases. This CDR3 is 15 amino acids long. CDR1 is LGHNA, CDR2 YSLEER, per germline. Trimming pared 1 base from V and 9 bases from J, leaving 16 bases between. CDR3 sequence reads: CASSQGTWGVFEQFF. The DNA for the CDR3 is TGCGCCAGCAGCCAAGGGACATGGGGGGTTTTTGAGCAGTTCTTC.

This clonotype was seen more than once but under ten times. This chain uses TRBV20-1 with TRBJ2-5, with 9 nucleotides matching TRBD2. The CDR3 length is 15 residues. V trimming: 6 bases; J trimming: 2 bases; junction bases outside the gene matches: 10. The germline V gene encodes CDR1 DFQATT and CDR2 SNEGSKA (reference sequence). In DNA, the CDR3 is TGCAGTGCCTTTATAGCGGGAGTCCGTCAAGAGACCCAGTACTTC. This encodes CSAFIAGVRQETQYF.

This clonotype was observed a few times. The rearrangement links TRBV6-5 to TRBJ2-1; the D is unclear. The V end lost 2 bases, the J end lost 0 bases, and 8 bases lay between the germline ends. Germline V gene lookup returns CDR1 MNHEY and CDR2 SVGAGI. The CDR3 has 15 residues. CDR3 sequence (DNA): TGTGCCAGCAGTTACAGTCTCAGCTCCTACAATGAGCAGTTCTTC. Protein product: CASSYSLSSYNEQFF.

The V gene is TRBV19, the J gene TRBJ2-1; TRBD2 aligns across 7 bases. Germline V gene sequence: CDR1 LNHDA, CDR2 SQIVND (reference sequence). The V gene end was trimmed by 9 bases and the J gene end by 3 bases; junction bases not matched to a gene: 17. There are 17 residues in the CDR3. CDR3 DNA: TGTGCCAGCCGGTGGGGGGGAGGGAGCGGGAACTACAATGAGCAGTTCTTC. The encoded protein is CASRWGGGSGNYNEQFF.

In DNA, the CDR3 is TGTGCCAGCAGCCCCCCGGGGCGCGCAGATACGCAGTATTTT. Amino acids: CASSPPGRADTQYF. The chain is built from TRBV11-2 and TRBJ2-3; either TRBD1 or TRBD2 may supply D (5 bases each). Germline-derived CDR1 and CDR2 are SGHAT and FQNNGV. Trimming left V 5 bases short and J 4 bases short, with 13 bases between. The CDR3 extends over 14 amino acids. The full variable domain, with the rest looked up from reference TRBV11-2 and TRBJ2-3, is EAGVAQSPRYKIIEKRQSVAFWCNPISGHATLYWYQQILGQGPKLLIQFQNNGVVDDSQLPKDRFSAERLKGVDSTLKIQPAKLEDSAVYLCASSPPGRADTQYFGPGTRLTVL.

This clonotype was counted a few times. The rearrangement links TRBV12-5 to TRBJ2-7, with D tentatively TRBD2 (6 bases). The length of the CDR3 is 15 residues. Germline V lookup: CDR1 LGHNT, CDR2 FRNRAP. Trimming removed 5 bases from V and 3 bases from J, with 17 bases in between. The CDR3 reads CASGPSGRHIYEQYF. The CDR3 DNA is TGTGCTAGTGGTCCTTCCGGGAGACACATCTACGAGCAGTACTTC.

This clonotype has just a few counts. This rearrangement joins TRBV12-3 or TRBV12-4 to TRBJ2-7; D is tentatively TRBD1 or TRBD2 (5 bases each). The CDR3 totals 12 residues. V was shortened by 4 bases and J by 8 bases, with 12 bases between the two germline ends. This CDR3 is CASSSTREKQYF. Here the CDR3 DNA reads TGTGCCAGCAGTTCTACCAGGGAGAAGCAGTACTTC.

The chain has TRBV7-6 and TRBJ2-7; TRBD2 matches at 9 bases. This CDR3 spans 14 amino acids. The J segment lost 0 bases and the V segment lost 6 bases, leaving 3 bases of the junction unmatched. From germline, CDR1 is SGHVS and CDR2 FNYEAQ. CDR3 in DNA: TGTGCCAGCAGGGAGACTAGCGGCTCCTACGAGCAGTACTTC. Translation: CASRETSGSYEQYF.

V usage is TRBV5-4 and J usage is TRBJ2-3; D ambiguous. The length of the CDR3 is 13 residues. Trimming cost V 3 bases and J 2 bases, with 7 bases left between them. Germline CDR1 reads SGHNT; CDR2 reads YYREEE (reference sequence). CDR3 DNA sequence: TGTGCCAGCAGCTCGTCGTACACAGATACGCAGTATTTT. Its protein is CASSSSYTDTQYF.

This chain joins TRBV9 and TRBJ2-5, with 8 bases fitting TRBD1. The CDR3 is made up of 15 amino acids. Germline CDR1 SGDLS, CDR2 YYNGEE. With V trimmed by 3 bases and J by 5 bases, 9 bases remained unmatched. This CDR3 reads CASSALTGVTETQYF. The CDR3, as DNA: TGTGCCAGCAGCGCCCTGACAGGGGTTACGGAGACCCAGTACTTC.

This clonotype was counted a few times. V and J are TRBV21-1 and TRBJ1-3; the table gives TRBD1 as D, unverified against the DNA. TRBV21-1 is classified as a pseudogene. The CDR3 runs 17 residues. The CDR3 is CASSNKGVKASGNTIYF. The CDR3 DNA is TGTGCCAGCAGCAACAAAGGGGTTAAAGCCTCTGGAAACACCATATATTTT.

The chain is built from TRBV5-1 and TRBJ2-7; 12 bases agree with TRBD2. The germline V gene has CDR1 SGHRS and CDR2 YFSETQ. The CDR3 runs to 16 residues. After removal of 4 bases from V and 6 bases from J, the junction contained 11 bases not matched to a gene. CDR3 amino acids: CASSLDSTSGSVEQYF. As DNA, the CDR3 is TGCGCCAGCAGCCTAGACTCGACTAGCGGGAGTGTCGAGCAGTACTTC.

This clonotype showed up just a few times. V gene TRBV7-9 combines with J gene TRBJ2-1, with D uncertain. Germline CDR1 is SEHNR and CDR2 is FQNEAQ (reference sequence). V dropped 7 bases and J dropped 10 bases, with 11 bases sitting between them. The CDR3 runs to 11 residues. CDR3 in amino acids: CASTSVREQFF. The CDR3 DNA sequence: TGTGCCAGCACCTCAGTAAGAGAGCAGTTCTTC.

The chain couples TRBV4-1 to TRBJ1-1, with TRBD1 as a possible D gene (6 bases). Germline assignment: CDR1 MGHRA and CDR2 YSYEKL. V was pared by 3 bases and J by 6 bases, with 17 bases between. The CDR3 spans 15 residues. Here the CDR3 DNA reads TGCGCCAGCAGCCACACCGGACAGCCCTCGCCTGAAGCTTTCTTT. As protein: CASSHTGQPSPEAFF.

There are many counts of this clonotype. The V and J genes are TRBV7-6 and TRBJ2-1, with D possibly being TRBD2 (5 bases). Per the germline V gene, CDR1 is SGHVS and CDR2 is FNYEAQ. The CDR3 runs to 16 residues. Deletions cut 3 bases from V and 9 bases from J, with 21 bases between. CDR3 sequence: CASSLLSGTLSGEQFF. As DNA, the CDR3 is TGTGCCAGCAGCTTGCTCAGCGGTACCCTCAGTGGTGAGCAGTTCTTC. Full variable domain (remainder filled in from reference TRBV7-6 and TRBJ2-1): GAGVSQSPRYKVTKRGQDVALRCDPISGHVSLYWYRQALGQGPEFLTYFNYEAQQDKSGLPNDRFSAERPEGSISTLTIQRTEQRDSAMYRCASSLLSGTLSGEQFFGPGTRLTVL.

This chain joins TRBV7-9 and TRBJ2-3; D gene ambiguous. The CDR3 contains 17 residues. Trimming took 4 bases from V and 1 from J, leaving 18 bases between them. CDR1 and CDR2 from the germline V gene are SEHNR and FQNEAQ (reference sequence). CDR3 amino acids: CASSSPLRPTGTDTQYF. Here the CDR3 DNA reads TGTGCCAGCAGCTCACCACTGCGGCCGACGGGCACAGATACGCAGTATTTT.

A few counts support this clonotype. The CDR3 loop is CASSLAGTGPRTQYF. The CDR3 DNA reads as TGTGCCAGCAGCTTAGCTGGGACAGGCCCTAGGACCCAGTACTTC. V is TRBV7-2 and J is TRBJ2-5; TRBD1 aligns across 8 bases. J gave up 7 bases and V 0 bases, and 7 bases lay outside the gene matches. CDR3 size: 15 residues. Germline V gene data show CDR1 as SGHTA and CDR2 as FQGNSA.

Worth noting for this clonotype: The junction departs from germline at one end; a sequencing error may be responsible. The gene calls are TRBV7-2 and TRBJ2-7, with TRBD2 as a possible D gene (5 bases). Germline V gives CDR1 SGHTA, CDR2 FQGNSA. This CDR3 has 15 amino acids. This chain's CDR3 is CASRLTPGVSYEQYF. DNA for the CDR3: TGTGCCAGCCGCTTGACCCCCGGGGTCTCCTACGAGCAGTACTTC.

The chain employs TRBV7-2 and TRBJ1-2, with D uncertain. V lost 5 bases and J 4 bases, leaving 14 bases between the germline ends. The CDR3 is 14 amino acids. The V gene's germline CDR1 is SGHTA and CDR2 FQGNSA. CDR3 amino acids: CASSPDSEGYGYTF. CDR3 coding DNA: TGTGCCAGCAGCCCCGACTCCGAGGGCTATGGCTACACCTTC.

The V gene is TRBV5-1, the J gene TRBJ1-2, with D possibly being TRBD1 (6 bases). Germline V gene data show CDR1 as SGHRS and CDR2 as YFSETQ. CDR3 size: 14 residues. Trimming cost V 4 bases and J 5 bases, with 15 bases left between them. CDR3 nucleotides: TGCGCCAGCAGCGACCCAGGGGCGCCTTATGGCTACACCTTC. Protein product: CASSDPGAPYGYTF.